The rows below give T cell receptor beta chains drawn from one sample of a study of blood T cell repertoires in COVID-19. Here immunoSEQ multiplex PCR was the method, and the copy in TCRdb shows in-frame clones only, minus some. Of about 76,000 clones listed, approximately 78% are singletons. Sequenced: peripheral blood. These receptors were collected from a human donor in a cohort sampled during active COVID-19. CDR3s include the opening cysteine and the closing phenylalanine or tryptophan. The D gene is left open where the match is weak. Only part of the rows carry a size: once, few, many, or a class if the clone is expanded.

clone_size d_call j_call v_call cdr3_nt cdr3_aa
- - TRBJ1-1 TRBV18 TGTGCCAGCTCACCAGGGGGGGGGCGCGACACTGAAGCTTTCTTT CASSPGGGRDTEAFF
- - TRBJ1-4 TRBV4-1 TGCGCCAGCAGCCAAGATATCCCCCGGGAAAAACTGTTTTTT CASSQDIPREKLFF
- - TRBJ2-7 TRBV4-1 TGCGCCAGCAGCCCGCGGGGTAGGGACCACTCCTACGAGCAGTACTTC CASSPRGRDHSYEQYF
- - TRBJ1-3 TRBV5-1 TGCGCCAGCAGACAGAGTTACTCTGGAAACACCATATATTTT CASRQSYSGNTIYF
- - TRBJ2-1 TRBV16 TGTGCCAGCAGCCCCAGCGGCAAACTAGCGGACCCAGGGGGGGAGGGCAATGAGCAGTTCTTC CASSPSGKLADPGGEGNEQFF
- TRBD2 TRBJ2-1 TRBV3-1/TRBV3-2 TGTGCCAGCAGCCAAGGGGCTAGCGGGGGGGCAAATGAGCAGTTCTTC CASSQGASGGANEQFF
few TRBD1 TRBJ2-1 TRBV5-1 TGCGCCAGCAGATTTGGTTCGGGACAGTCTAGCAATGAGCAGTTCTTC CASRFGSGQSSNEQFF
- TRBD1 TRBJ2-7 TRBV19 TGTGCCAGTAGTCCCCAGGGGGCCTACGAGCAGTACTTC CASSPQGAYEQYF
- TRBD2 TRBJ2-5 TRBV5-4 TGTGCCATCCAGTTGCTAGCGGGGGGGGCTGGGGAGACCCAGTACTTC CAIQLLAGGAGETQYF
once TRBD1 TRBJ1-6 TRBV20-1 TGCAGTGCTAGTCGAGACAGGGCGAATTCACCCCTCCACTTT CSASRDRANSPLHF
- - TRBJ1-1 TRBV11-3 TGTGCCAGCAGCTTAGAAACAGGGCACACTGAAGCTTTCTTT CASSLETGHTEAFF
- - TRBJ2-7 TRBV4-1 TGCGCCAGCAGCCAAGTGGGGCAGGGATACGAGCAGTACTTC CASSQVGQGYEQYF
- TRBD1 TRBJ1-4 TRBV3-1/TRBV3-2 TGTGCCAGCAGCCGACAGGGCGCTAATGAAAAACTGTTTTTT CASSRQGANEKLFF
- - TRBJ2-7 TRBV6-5 TGTGCCAGCAGTAGGGGATCCTTCTACGAGCAGTACTTC CASSRGSFYEQYF
- - TRBJ2-5 TRBV3-1/TRBV3-2 TGTGCCAGCAGCAAGCCTGAAAGTGGAGAGACCCAGTACTTC CASSKPESGETQYF
- TRBD1 TRBJ2-1 TRBV6-6 TGTGCCAGCAGTCCACGGACAGGTAGGGGAGAGGATGAGCAGTTCTTC CASSPRTGRGEDEQFF
few - TRBJ2-3 TRBV7-2 TGTGCCAGCAGCTTATTATCCACAGATACGCAGTATTTT CASSLLSTDTQYF
- - TRBJ2-2 TRBV18 TGTGCCAGCTCCCGCAGGGCAGGAACTGGGGAGCTGTTTTTT CASSRRAGTGELFF
- TRBD1 TRBJ2-6 TRBV27 TGTGCCAGCAGCCCTACCGGGACAGGTTCTGGGGCCAACGTCCTGACTTTC CASSPTGTGSGANVLTF
- TRBD1 TRBJ2-7 TRBV3-1/TRBV3-2 TGTGCCAGCAGCCGAAGTTGGGCAGGGGGTAGCTACGAGCAGTACTTC CASSRSWAGGSYEQYF
- TRBD2 TRBJ2-5 TRBV2 TGTGCCAGCAACCTACTAGCGGGGGGGCAAGAGACCCAGTACTTC CASNLLAGGQETQYF
- - TRBJ1-4 TRBV10-2 TGCGCCAGCAGTGAGTCCCTCCGGGTTTGGGACGGGGGACGTGAAAAACTGTTTTTT CASSESLRVWDGGREKLFF
- - TRBJ1-2 TRBV30 TGTGCCTGGAGTGATCAGGGCGAGTATGGCTACACCTTC CAWSDQGEYGYTF
- - TRBJ2-1 TRBV4-1 TGCGCCAGCAGCCAATGGGCGGGGTCCAACAATGAGCAGTTCTTC CASSQWAGSNNEQFF
- - TRBJ2-5 TRBV24-1 TGTGCCACCAGTTCATGGCCCCAAGAGACCCAGTACTTC CATSSWPQETQYF
- TRBD2 TRBJ2-5 TRBV7-2 TGTGCCAGCAGCGGACGACTAGCGGGGGTGGAGACCCAGTACTTC CASSGRLAGVETQYF
- TRBD1 TRBJ2-7 TRBV9 TGTGCCAGCAGCGTAGGTGGGACAGGGTACGAGCAGTACTTC CASSVGGTGYEQYF
- - TRBJ1-1 TRBV19 TGTGCCAGTACCATGGGGCAGGAAGACACTGAAGCTTTCTTT CASTMGQEDTEAFF
- TRBD1 TRBJ1-3 TRBV12-5 TGTGCTAGTGGTCCCCGGACAGGGAACAGTGGAAACACCATATATTTT CASGPRTGNSGNTIYF
- TRBD2 TRBJ2-3 TRBV4-1 TGCGCCAGCAGCCAAACGACTAGCGGGGGCCACACAGATACGCAGTATTTT CASSQTTSGGHTDTQYF
- TRBD1 TRBJ1-1 TRBV24-1 TGTGCCACCAGTGACCCGGACAGGGAGGGTGAAGCTTTCTTT CATSDPDREGEAFF
- - TRBJ2-7 TRBV12-3/TRBV12-4 TGTGCCAGCAGTTTTGGCAACGAGCAGTACTTC CASSFGNEQYF
once - TRBJ2-5 TRBV5-1 TGCGCCAGCAGCTTACCAGGGGAAGGAGAGACCCAGTACTTC CASSLPGEGETQYF
once - TRBJ1-2 TRBV5-5 TGTGCCAGCAGCTTGGTGCCGGGGACAACGGTGGGCTACACCTTC CASSLVPGTTVGYTF
- - TRBJ2-2 TRBV5-1 TGCGCCAGCAGCTTGGAACGAGGAACCGGGGAGCTGTTTTTT CASSLERGTGELFF
- - TRBJ1-5 TRBV2 TGTGCCAGCAGACAGGGAACTTTTACACCCAATCAGCCCCAGCATTTT CASRQGTFTPNQPQHF
- TRBD2 TRBJ2-7 TRBV9 TGTGCCAGCAGCCCCATGGCCTTAGCGGGGGCGGACGAGCAGTACTTC CASSPMALAGADEQYF
- TRBD1 TRBJ1-4 TRBV5-4 TGTGCCAGCAGCCTCAGGGGGCGCCTTAATGAAAAACTGTTTTTT CASSLRGRLNEKLFF
once - TRBJ1-2 TRBV15 TGTGCCACCAGCGGGGGGGGCTATGGCTACACCTTC CATSGGGYGYTF
- TRBD1 TRBJ2-1 TRBV7-2 TGTGCCAGCAGCTTAAGCTGGGACAGGGTGATGGATGAGCAGTTCTTC CASSLSWDRVMDEQFF
- TRBD1 TRBJ2-7 TRBV29-1 TGCAGCGTGGCTGGACAGGGGGATTACGAGCAGTACTTC CSVAGQGDYEQYF
few - TRBJ2-7 TRBV11-2 TGTGCCAGCAGCATTAATCCGCAGGGATACGAGCAGTACTTC CASSINPQGYEQYF
- - TRBJ2-3 TRBV6-1 TGTGCCAGCAGTGAAAGTGGCCTAGCCTCAGATACGCAGTATTTT CASSESGLASDTQYF
- TRBD2 TRBJ2-3 TRBV5-5 TGTGCCAGCAGCTTGGGAGGACTAGCGGGGGCCTCAGATACGCAGTATTTT CASSLGGLAGASDTQYF
- - TRBJ1-1 TRBV19 TGTGCCAGTAAAATTGAGGTTGGCACTGAAGCTTTCTTT CASKIEVGTEAFF
- - TRBJ2-3 TRBV5-8 TGTGCCAGCAGCCCGGAGAATCAAGTTTTTAGAGATACGCAGTATTTT CASSPENQVFRDTQYF
few - TRBJ2-5 TRBV3-1/TRBV3-2 TGTGCCAGCAGCCAAGATAGGGGCCTCTTGCCTGCCGGAGAGACCCAGTACTTC CASSQDRGLLPAGETQYF
- - TRBJ2-5 TRBV10-2 TGCGCCAGCAGGGACAGACAAGAGACCCAGTACTTC CASRDRQETQYF
- - TRBJ1-3 TRBV9 TGTGCCAGCAGCGTAGGCTCACACTCTGGAAACACCATATATTTT CASSVGSHSGNTIYF
- - TRBJ2-3 TRBV7-9 TGTGCCAGCAGCCCCTCCGCCGCGGGGCTTGGGGGGCAGTATTTT CASSPSAAGLGGQYF
- - TRBJ1-1 TRBV9 TGTGCCAGCAGCGTAGCTCCCAACACTGAAGCTTTCTTT CASSVAPNTEAFF
- - TRBJ2-5 TRBV9 TGTGCCAGCAGCGTATTCGACAGGCGAGAGGAGACCCAGTACTTC CASSVFDRREETQYF
- TRBD2 TRBJ2-1 TRBV2 TGTGCCAGCAGATTGAACTCCGGGACTAGCGAGGGGCAGTTCTTC CASRLNSGTSEGQFF
- TRBD2 TRBJ2-3 TRBV2 TGTGCCAGCAGTGACCGTAGCGGGGCGACAGATACGCAGTATTTT CASSDRSGATDTQYF
- - TRBJ1-1 TRBV19 TGTGCCAGTAGTATTGGCCAGGTGGGGGGGCCTGAAGCTTTCTTT CASSIGQVGGPEAFF
few TRBD2 TRBJ2-3 TRBV5-1 TGCGCCAGCAGCTTGGAGACTAGCGGGGGAAATACGCAGTATTTT CASSLETSGGNTQYF
- - TRBJ2-1 TRBV5-4 TGTGCCAGCAGCTTGGACAAGGGAGCTTACAATGAGCAGTTCTTC CASSLDKGAYNEQFF
- - TRBJ1-5 TRBV4-1 TGCGCCAGCAGCCAACACAGTAGCGGCAGCAATCAGCCCCAGCATTTT CASSQHSSGSNQPQHF
- - TRBJ2-7 TRBV2 TGTGCCAGCAGGGGGGCCCTCGGCGAGCAGTACTTC CASRGALGEQYF
- - TRBJ1-5 TRBV18 TGTGCCAGCTCACCAACAGGGATCGGGAATCAGCCCCAGCATTTT CASSPTGIGNQPQHF